This TCR beta chain was sequenced during a study of early T cells in non-severe SARS-CoV-2 infection. Turning to the study itself: Sequencing used unsorted whole-blood bulk RNA, so chains lack pairing.

Unique molecular identifiers were affixed to single, distinct cDNA molecules. TCRdb re-called the 5' RACE reads with MiXCR, one entry per CDR3 protein. Of 50,000 or so distinct CDR3 sequences detected, around 4% appear once; the ten largest clones hold 5% to 7.5%. V was trimmed by 2 bases and J by 5 bases, leaving 12 bases between them. In germline, CDR1 is SGHTA, CDR2 FQGTGA. The CDR3 has 14 amino acids. This clonotype was picked up a small number of times. The chain links TRBV7-3 to TRBJ1-1, with D tentatively TRBD1 (5 bases). Sequences were obtained from whole blood. The TCR originated in an adult who was a healthcare worker with PCR-confirmed SARS-CoV-2 infection or an uninfected control (not recorded which). The CDR3 spells CASSLWAGQTEAFF. DNA for the CDR3: TGTGCCAGCAGCTTATGGGCAGGGCAGACTGAAGCTTTCTTT.